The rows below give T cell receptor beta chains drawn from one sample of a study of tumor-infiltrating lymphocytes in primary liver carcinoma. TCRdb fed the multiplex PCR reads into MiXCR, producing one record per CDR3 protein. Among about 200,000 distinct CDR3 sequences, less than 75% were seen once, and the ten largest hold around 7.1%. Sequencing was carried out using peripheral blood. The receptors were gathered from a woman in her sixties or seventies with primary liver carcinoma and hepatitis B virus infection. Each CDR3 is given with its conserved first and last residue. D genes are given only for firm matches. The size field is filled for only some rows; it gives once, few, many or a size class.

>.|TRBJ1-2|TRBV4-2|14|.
CASSPSIGDYGYTF
TGTGCCAGCAGCCCGTCGATAGGGGACTACGGCTACACCTTC
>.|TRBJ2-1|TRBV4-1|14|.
CASSSKSGVDEQFF
TGCGCCAGCAGCTCGAAGTCCGGGGTCGATGAGCAGTTCTTC
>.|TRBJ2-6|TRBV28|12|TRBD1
CASNDRANVLTF
TGTGCCAGCAACGACAGGGCCAATGTCCTGACTTTC
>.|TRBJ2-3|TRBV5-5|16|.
CASSLDVAGLADTQYF
TGTGCCAGCAGCTTGGACGTTGCGGGATTGGCCGATACGCAGTATTTT
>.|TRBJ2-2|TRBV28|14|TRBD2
CASRMGLPTGELFF
TGTGCCAGCAGGATGGGACTACCTACCGGGGAGCTGTTTTTT
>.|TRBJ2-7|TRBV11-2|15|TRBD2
CASSFSVASGYEQYF
TGCGCCAGCAGCTTTTCCGTGGCTAGCGGCTACGAGCAGTACTTC
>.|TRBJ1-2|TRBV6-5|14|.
CASSYSVGGYGYTF
TGTGCCAGCAGTTATTCGGTGGGGGGCTATGGCTACACCTTC
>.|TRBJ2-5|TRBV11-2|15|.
CVSSIRQGSKETQYF
TGTGTCAGCAGCATACGCCAGGGGAGTAAAGAGACCCAGTACTTC
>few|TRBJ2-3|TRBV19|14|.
CASSISYGSDTQYF
TGTGCCAGTAGTATCTCATACGGGAGTGATACGCAGTATTTT
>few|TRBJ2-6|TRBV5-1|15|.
CASSPGVAGANVLTF
TGCGCCAGCAGCCCGGGGGTGGCTGGGGCCAACGTCCTGACTTTC
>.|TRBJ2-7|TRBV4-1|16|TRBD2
CASSQTPGEGLDEQYF
TGCGCCAGCAGCCAAACTCCGGGGGAGGGCCTCGACGAGCAGTACTTC
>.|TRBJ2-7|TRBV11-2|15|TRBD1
CASGLLKQGPVEQYF
TGTGCCAGCGGCCTCCTAAAACAGGGGCCGGTGGAGCAGTACTTC
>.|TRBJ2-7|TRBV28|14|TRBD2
CASTRGGTIYEQYF
TGTGCCAGCACCCGGGGGGGTACAATTTACGAGCAGTACTTC
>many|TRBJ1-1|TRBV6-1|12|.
CASGTKGAEAFF
TGTGCTTCCGGGACCAAGGGGGCTGAAGCTTTCTTT
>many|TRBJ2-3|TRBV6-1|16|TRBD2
CATNLFTSGMADTQYF
TGTGCCACCAACCTCTTTACTAGCGGGATGGCAGATACGCAGTATTTT
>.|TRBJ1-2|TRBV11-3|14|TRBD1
CASNSDRDRWGYTF
TGTGCCAGCAACTCTGACCGGGACAGATGGGGCTACACCTTC
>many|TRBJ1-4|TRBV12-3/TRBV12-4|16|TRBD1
CASSLDGQGRHEKLFF
TGTGCCAGCAGTTTAGATGGACAGGGCCGGCATGAAAAACTGTTTTTT
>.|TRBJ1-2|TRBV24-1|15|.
CATSDTDRPNYGYTF
TGTGCCACCAGTGACACCGACAGGCCTAACTATGGCTACACCTTC
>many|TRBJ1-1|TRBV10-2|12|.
CASTGTNTEAFF
TGCGCCAGCACAGGGACAAACACTGAAGCTTTCTTT
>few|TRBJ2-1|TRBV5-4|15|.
CASSMPGLSYNEQFF
TGTGCCAGCAGCATGCCGGGACTCAGCTACAATGAGCAGTTCTTC
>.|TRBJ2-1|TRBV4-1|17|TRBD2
CASSQPKLAGDINEHFF
TGCGCCAGCAGCCAACCCAAACTAGCGGGGGATATTAATGAGCATTTCTTC
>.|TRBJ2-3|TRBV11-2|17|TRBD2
CASSLDRLASFFDTQYF
TGTGCCAGCAGCTTAGATCGACTAGCGAGCTTTTTTGATACACAGTATTTT
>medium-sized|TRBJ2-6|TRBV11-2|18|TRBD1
CASSYRDRFSSGANVLTF
TGTGCCAGCAGCTACCGGGACAGGTTTAGCTCTGGGGCCAACGTCCTGACTTTC
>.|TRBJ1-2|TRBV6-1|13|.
CASTLTDLYGYTF
TGTGCCAGCACCTTGACAGACCTCTATGGCTACACCTTC
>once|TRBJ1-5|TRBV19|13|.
CASDVGGHQPQHF
TGTGCCAGTGATGTCGGTGGGCACCAGCCCCAGCATTTT
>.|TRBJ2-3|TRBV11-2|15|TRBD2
CASSLDPGRNQPQYF
TGTGCAAGCAGCCTCGACCCCGGGAGGAATCAGCCCCAGTATTTT
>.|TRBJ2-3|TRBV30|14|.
CAWNGVGVTDTQYF
TGTGCCTGGAACGGTGTAGGCGTCACAGATACGCAGTATTTT
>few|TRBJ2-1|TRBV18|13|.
CASWPTGYNEQFF
TGTGCCAGCTGGCCGACAGGCTACAATGAGCAGTTCTTC
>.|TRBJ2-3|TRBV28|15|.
CASSLTGAFADTQYF
TGTGCCAGCAGTTTAACGGGAGCTTTCGCAGATACGCAGTATTTT
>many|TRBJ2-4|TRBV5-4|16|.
CASSLGRERAKNIQYF
TGTGCCAGCAGCCTTGGAAGGGAGCGGGCCAAAAACATTCAGTACTTC
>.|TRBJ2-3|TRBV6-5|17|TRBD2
CASSCSPLAGHADTQYF
TGTGCCAGTAGTTGCTCCCCGCTAGCGGGACACGCAGATACGCAGTATTTT
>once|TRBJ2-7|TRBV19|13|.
CASSIGDNYEQYF
TGTGCCAGTAGTATAGGGGACAACTACGAGCAGTACTTC
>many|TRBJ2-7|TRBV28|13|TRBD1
CASSLTGVYEQYF
TGTGCCAGCAGTCTTACAGGGGTCTACGAGCAGTACTTC
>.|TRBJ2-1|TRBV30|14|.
CAWSVPSRSNEQFF
TGTGCCTGGAGTGTACCCTCTAGGTCAAATGAGCAGTTCTTC
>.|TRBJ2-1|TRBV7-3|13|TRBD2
CASSLGTREPQFF
TGTGCCAGTAGCTTGGGGACTAGAGAACCTCAGTTCTTC
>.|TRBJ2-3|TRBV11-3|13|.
CASSWSSTNKQYF
TGTGCCAGCAGCTGGAGTAGCACAAATAAGCAGTATTTT
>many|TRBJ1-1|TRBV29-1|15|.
CSVEDGFWGGQEAFF
TGCAGCGTTGAAGATGGGTTCTGGGGGGGGCAGGAAGCTTTCTTT
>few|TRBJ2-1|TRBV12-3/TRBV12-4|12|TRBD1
CASSTIRGRVVF
TGTGCCAGCAGTACTATCAGGGGGCGCGTCGTCTTC
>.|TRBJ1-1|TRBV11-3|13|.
CASSLVGTGEAFF
TGCGCCAGCAGCTTAGTAGGGACGGGTGAAGCTTTCTTT
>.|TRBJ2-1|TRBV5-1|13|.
CASDTLDLRGQFF
TGCGCCAGCGACACCCTTGATTTGCGGGGCCAGTTCTTC
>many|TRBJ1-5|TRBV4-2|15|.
CASSQEQAGSQPQHF
TGTGCCAGCAGCCAAGAACAGGCCGGCAGCCAGCCCCAGCATTTT
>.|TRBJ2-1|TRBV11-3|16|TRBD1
CASSFVGTGSFNEQFF
TGTGCCAGTAGCTTCGTTGGGACAGGCTCCTTCAATGAGCAGTTCTTC
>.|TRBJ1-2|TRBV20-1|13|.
CSARGDLNYGYTF
TGCAGTGCTAGGGGGGACCTAAACTATGGCTACACCTTC
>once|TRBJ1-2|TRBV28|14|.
CASSDGTDGYGYTF
TGTGCCAGCAGTGACGGTACGGATGGCTATGGCTACACCTTC
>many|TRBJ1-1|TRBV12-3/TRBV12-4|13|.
CASSDGRNTEAFF
TGTGCCAGCAGCGATGGGAGGAACACTGAAGCTTTCTTT
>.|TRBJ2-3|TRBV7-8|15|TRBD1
CASSLDRGYTDAQYF
TGTGCCAGCAGCTTAGACAGGGGGTACACAGATGCGCAGTATTTT
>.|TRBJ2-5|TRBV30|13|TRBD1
CAWAAGGCETQYF
TGTGCCTGGGCCGCAGGGGGCTGTGAGACCCAGTACTTC
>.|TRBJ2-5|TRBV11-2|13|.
CPRSLGGAETQYF
TGTCCCAGAAGCTTGGGGGGGGCGGAGACCCAGTACTTC
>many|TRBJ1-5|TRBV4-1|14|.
CASSRQPSNQPQHF
TGCGCCAGCAGCCGGCAGCCTAGCAATCAGCCCCAGCATTTT